This T cell receptor (beta chain) was recovered during a study of CD8+CD57+ T cells in acquired aplastic anemia. Study at large: The average for DNA from sorted CD4+ and CD8+ cells was 3.2 ug. Healthy donors yielded roughly 9.8 million CD4+ cell reads on average.

TCR beta VDJ combinations and CDR3 sequences were profiled from genomic DNA. TCRdb processed the reads anew with MiXCR; each CDR3 protein has one entry. Seen here are about 150,000 distinct CDR3 sequences, 41% observed once, and the top ten hold 7.5% to 9.5%. Trimming took off 6 bases at V and 2 bases at J, with 8 bases between the two ends. Germline V gene sequence: CDR1 KGHDR, CDR2 SFDVKD. This CDR3 contains 13 residues. General study findings and limits: Sharing between patients and controls was observed for 25 to 30 CD8+ CDR3 sequences.

Worth noting for this clonotype: Its antigen is unknown.

The sample comprised sorted CD4+, CD8+, or CD8+CD57+ T cells (not recorded which) from PBMCs. The rearrangement links TRBV24-1 to TRBJ2-3; D gene ambiguous. This TCR came from a human donor in good health, serving as a control. Here the CDR3 DNA reads TGTGCCACCAGTAGCAGCAACACAGATACGCAGTATTTT. Translation gives CATSSSNTDTQYF.